This entry lists 21 T cell receptor beta chains sequenced from one sample in a study of blood T cell repertoires in COVID-19. Repertoires were generated with immunoSEQ multiplex PCR, while TCRdb's copy carries only in-frame clones and drops some. The sample records about 140,000 clones, roughly 85% being singletons. Sequencing was performed on PBMCs or T cells enriched from blood (not recorded which). These receptor sequences come from a woman in her 50s who had recovered from COVID-19.

The chain recombines TRBV5-1 with TRBJ1-3; TRBD1 aligns across 8 bases. V shed 4 bases, J shed 0 bases, and the junction held 6 bases outside the gene matches. This CDR3 is built from 16 residues. Germline CDR1 is SGHRS and CDR2 is YFSETQ. CDR3 sequence reads: CASSEGQESSGNTIYF. Written as DNA, the CDR3 is TGCGCCAGCAGCGAGGGACAGGAAAGCTCTGGAAACACCATATATTTT. Drawing the rest from reference TRBV5-1 and TRBJ1-3, the complete variable domain is KAGVTQTPRYLIKTRGQQVTLSCSPISGHRSVSWYQQTPGQGLQFLFEYFSETQRNKGNFPGRFSGRQFSNSRSEMNVSTLELGDSALYLCASSEGQESSGNTIYFGEGSWLTVV.

J is TRBJ2-5 and V is TRBV7-2; TRBD1 matches at 8 bases. V shed 8 bases and J 2 bases; nucleotides not matched to a gene: 7. This CDR3 contains 14 residues. In germline, CDR1 is SGHTA, CDR2 FQGNSA. The CDR3 region is CASSYNRGQETQYF. The CDR3 region has the DNA TGTGCCAGCTCCTATAACAGGGGGCAAGAGACCCAGTACTTC.

The V gene is TRBV9, the J gene TRBJ2-3; D is perhaps TRBD1 (6 bases). Trimming left V 4 bases short and J 5 bases short, with 17 bases between. Germline CDR1 is SGDLS and CDR2 is YYNGEE. CDR3 length equals 15 residues. This CDR3 is CASSSSSTGLDTQYF. The CDR3 DNA reads TGTGCCAGCAGCTCCAGTTCAACAGGGTTAGATACGCAGTATTTT.

The chain is built from TRBV5-4 and TRBJ1-1; a possible D gene is TRBD1 (5 bases). This CDR3 is 14 amino acids long. The germline gives CDR1 SGHNT, CDR2 YYREEE (reference sequence). Trimming left V 0 bases short and J 5 bases short, with 11 bases between. The CDR3 reads CASSLGQGLTEAFF. The DNA for the CDR3 is TGTGCCAGCAGCTTGGGGCAGGGTTTAACTGAAGCTTTCTTT.

This chain connects TRBV7-2 to TRBJ1-2, with D possibly being TRBD1 (6 bases). The CDR3 length is 15 residues. Deletions cut 5 bases from V and 6 bases from J, with 19 bases between. Germline CDR1 is SGHTA and CDR2 is FQGNSA. Here the CDR3 reads CASSLWGGRSNGYTF. CDR3 sequence (DNA): TGTGCCAGCAGCCTGTGGGGGGGCCGAAGTAATGGCTACACCTTC.

This chain uses TRBV12-3 or TRBV12-4 with TRBJ1-5; TRBD1 aligns across 7 bases. V lost 1 base, J lost 15 bases, and 6 bases stayed unmatched. This CDR3 is 12 amino acids long. The chain's CDR3 is CASSLGRQGGHF. CDR3 sequence (DNA): TGTGCCAGCAGTTTAGGTCGGCAGGGGGGGCATTTT.

This clone was picked up one time. This chain uses TRBV13 with TRBJ2-3; tentative D call: TRBD2 (6 bases). The CDR3 has 16 amino acids. The ends were cut back, 5 bases at V and 0 bases at J, with 15 bases in the middle. Germline assignment: CDR1 PRHDT and CDR2 FYEKMQ (reference sequence). CDR3 protein: CASSTALATSTDTQYF. CDR3 nucleotide sequence: TGTGCCAGCAGCACCGCTCTAGCGACTAGCACAGATACGCAGTATTTT.

This chain links TRBV6-6 with TRBJ2-2; TRBD1 aligns across 7 bases. Germline values: CDR1 MNHNY, CDR2 SVGAGI (reference sequence). After removal of 4 bases from V and 3 bases from J, the junction contained 5 bases not matched to a gene. The CDR3 consists of 15 residues. CDR3 sequence reads: CASSFDRADTGELFF. The CDR3 DNA reads as TGTGCCAGCAGTTTCGACAGGGCGGACACCGGGGAGCTGTTTTTT.

The chain recombines TRBV7-3 with TRBJ2-5; 8 positions match TRBD1. The germline V gene encodes CDR1 SGHTA and CDR2 FQGTGA. V lost 2 bases and J lost 2; bases outside the gene matches: 1. This CDR3 region has 14 residues. The CDR3 reads CASSLGTGQETQYF. In nucleotides, the CDR3 is TGTGCCAGCAGCTTAGGGACAGGTCAAGAGACCCAGTACTTC.

This chain uses TRBV9 with TRBJ1-5; tentative D call: TRBD1 (5 bases). V lost 0 bases and J 0 bases, leaving 7 bases between the germline ends. In germline, CDR1 is SGDLS, CDR2 YYNGEE. This CDR3 has 15 amino acids. Written as DNA, the CDR3 is TGTGCCAGCAGCGTAGGACAGAATAGCAATCAGCCCCAGCATTTT. This translates into CASSVGQNSNQPQHF.

As DNA, the CDR3 is TGTGCCACCCCCCAGGTGGCGAAAAACATTCAGTACTTC. Translating it yields CATPQVAKNIQYF. V gene TRBV6-4 combines with J gene TRBJ2-4; no clear D gene. V lost 10 bases, J lost 4 bases, and 14 bases lay in between. CDR3 length: 13 residues. Per germline, CDR1 MRHNA and CDR2 SNTAGT.

The CDR3 coding sequence is TGTGCCAGCAGCGCCGCTCCAGGGGGCGGCTACACCTTC. This sequence encodes CASSAAPGGGYTF. The J gene is TRBJ1-2, the V gene TRBV11-2; TRBD1 agrees at 8 bases. Germline V lookup: CDR1 SGHAT, CDR2 FQNNGV. The junction had 7 bases not matched to a gene; V was cut back by 5 bases and J by 8 bases. CDR3 length: 13 residues.

This clone has just a few counts. This chain uses TRBV27 with TRBJ2-5, with D tentatively TRBD1 (5 bases). V lost 2 bases to trimming and J lost 2 bases, with 12 bases between them. Germline CDR1 and CDR2: MNHEY and SMNVEV (reference sequence). This CDR3 has 15 residues. The CDR3 DNA is TGTGCCAGCAGTTTAAGTCTGGGGCCTCAAGAGACCCAGTACTTC. This encodes CASSLSLGPQETQYF.

V usage is TRBV7-2 and J usage is TRBJ2-1; D remains unclear. Trimming cost V 0 bases and J 3 bases, with 9 bases left between them. From germline, CDR1 is SGHTA and CDR2 FQGNSA. The CDR3 runs 15 residues. The CDR3 DNA reads as TGTGCCAGCAGCTTAGCCTCACTACTCTACAATGAGCAGTTCTTC. The encoded protein is CASSLASLLYNEQFF.

This clone has only one observation. The chain is built from TRBV5-1 and TRBJ2-7, with TRBD1 as a possible D gene (6 bases). Per germline, CDR1 SGHRS and CDR2 YFSETQ. V lost 3 bases and J 3 bases, leaving 19 bases between the germline ends. The CDR3 spans 16 residues. The CDR3 nucleotides are TGCGCCAGCAGCTATAACCGGGACACTTTTCTCTACGAGCAGTACTTC. This codes for CASSYNRDTFLYEQYF.

The rearrangement links TRBV3-1 (or the pseudogene TRBV3-2) to TRBJ2-4; 11 positions agree with TRBD2. Germline lookup yields CDR1 LGHDT and CDR2 YNNKEL (reference sequence). The CDR3 is 14 residues long. Trimming at V came to 5 bases and at J to 6 bases, leaving 3 bases not matched to a gene. The CDR3 sequence: CASSSLAGANIQYF. The CDR3, as DNA: TGTGCCAGCAGCTCACTAGCGGGGGCAAACATTCAGTACTTC.

The V gene is TRBV11-3, the J gene TRBJ2-3; a weak D match, TRBD2 (6 bases). In germline, CDR1 is SGHNT, CDR2 YENEEA. V was clipped by 3 bases and J by 0 bases, with 7 bases between them. This CDR3 comprises 14 residues. CDR3: CASSFGGSTDTQYF. The CDR3, as DNA: TGTGCCAGCAGCTTTGGAGGGAGCACAGATACGCAGTATTTT.

The chain uses TRBV7-9 and TRBJ2-1; D may be TRBD2 (7 bases). The CDR3 is 18 amino acids. Germline CDR1 SEHNR, CDR2 FQNEAQ (reference sequence). V lost 3 bases, J lost 0 bases, and 18 bases lay in between. The CDR3 coding sequence is TGTGCCAGCAGCTTTATTACAGGGTGGGGGGGCTCCTACAATGAGCAGTTCTTC. Translation gives CASSFITGWGGSYNEQFF.

The V call is TRBV5-6, the J call TRBJ1-3; D is possibly TRBD1 (6 bases). CDR3 size: 15 residues. Between the trimmed V and J ends, which lost 5 bases and 3 bases, there was a span of 15 bases. CDR1 is SGHDT and CDR2 is YYEEEE in the germline V gene. CDR3 in DNA: TGTGCCAGCAGGGGGAGGGGGACACTTGGAAACACCATATATTTT. It codes for CASRGRGTLGNTIYF.

The CDR3 nucleotides are TGTGCCAGCCAACAGGGGGTGAAGTACTATGGCTACACCTTC. Encoded protein: CASQQGVKYYGYTF. The chain carries TRBV28 and TRBJ1-2; TRBD1 aligns across 8 bases. The germline gives CDR1 MDHEN, CDR2 SYDVKM. The trim removed 8 bases at V and 3 bases at J, leaving 8 bases unmatched. The CDR3 has 14 amino acids.

This clone has a handful of counts. This chain joins TRBV19 and TRBJ2-1; TRBD2 matches 16 bases. The CDR3 extends over 16 amino acids. With 6 bases clipped from V and 4 bases from J, the junction kept 3 bases outside the gene matches. CDR1 and CDR2 from the germline V gene are LNHDA and SQIVND (reference sequence). DNA of the CDR3: TGTGCCAGTAGAGGGACTAGCGGGAGGGGGTACAATGAGCAGTTCTTC. This codes for CASRGTSGRGYNEQFF.